The 3 T cell receptor beta chains below all came from one sample that was sequenced in a study of human T cells and chemical hapten exposure. TCRdb reprocessed the RACE reads with MiXCR, giving one entry per CDR3 protein. The repertoire holds 110,000 to 150,000 distinct CDR3 sequences, with about 11% as singletons. Time point given: patch test 2, 6 weeks after DPC sensitization. Treatment: therapeutic diphenylcyclopropenone sensitization with weekly scalp DPC. Sequences were derived from whole blood, sampled in connection with sensitization to the hapten diphenylcyclopropenone (DPC). The receptors stem from a woman in her fifties or sixties with alopecia areata. Some clones in this sample may be carry-over from other donors' samples.

This clonotype was detected ten times or more. The V and J genes are TRBV7-2 and TRBJ1-3; D uncertain. Trimming took 1 base from V and 0 from J, leaving 4 bases between them. The CDR3 is 14 residues long. Germline V gene sequence: CDR1 SGHTA, CDR2 FQGNSA. CDR3 amino acids: CASSLGPSGNTIYF. The DNA for the CDR3 is TGTGCCAGCAGCTTAGGGCCCTCTGGAAACACCATATATTTT. Full variable domain (remainder filled in from reference TRBV7-2 and TRBJ1-3): GAGVSQSPSNKVTEKGKDVELRCDPISGHTALYWYRQSLGQGLEFLIYFQGNSAPDKSGLPSDRFSAERTGGSVSTLTIQRTQQEDSAVYLCASSLGPSGNTIYFGEGSWLTVV.

This clonotype was seen only a few times. The CDR3 coding sequence is TGTGCCAGCACCCCTTTCGGGGGGGCCTACGAGCAGTACTTC. It specifies CASTPFGGAYEQYF. This rearrangement joins TRBV12-3 or TRBV12-4 to TRBJ2-7, with 8 bases matching TRBD2. CDR3 length equals 14 residues. J lost 2 bases, V lost 7 bases, and 7 bases had no gene match.

The chain carries TRBV24-1 and TRBJ2-3, with 7 bases aligning to TRBD2. Per germline, CDR1 KGHDR and CDR2 SFDVKD. The CDR3 totals 16 residues. V gave up 1 base and J gave up 0 bases; unmatched junction bases: 3. CDR3 in amino acids: CATSDLAGTSTDTQYF. In nucleotides, the CDR3 is TGTGCCACCAGTGATTTAGCGGGAACTAGCACAGATACGCAGTATTTT.